This TCR beta chain stems from a study of CD8 T cells in ankylosing spondylitis. Study results and caveats: Some motif variants were previously reported in reactive arthritis synovial fluid and blood. Seemingly distinctive of ankylosing spondylitis blood was a TCR beta motif formed by eight highly homologous variants. Disease-linked clones had a CD8+ phenotype and relatively low frequency in peripheral blood.

This CDR3 is 14 amino acids long. CDR1 and CDR2 (germline): DFQATT, SNEGSKA (reference sequence). Trimming took 2 bases from V and 4 from J, leaving 15 bases between them. The TCR beta libraries were generated through quantitative 5'-RACE incorporating molecular barcodes. TCRdb re-derived calls from the 5' RACE reads in MiXCR, one entry per CDR3 protein. The sample records 350,000 or so distinct CDR3 sequences, around 10% being singletons. Comment on this clonotype: Its antigen is currently unknown.

The sample consisted of blood, either unsorted or a sorted T cell fraction (not recorded which). V gene TRBV20-1 combines with J gene TRBJ2-7; either TRBD1 or TRBD2 may fit D (7 bases each). This sequence originates from a female donor with ankylosing spondylitis or in good health (not recorded which). In DNA, the CDR3 is TGCAGTGCTAGATGGCAGGGGGGGGGGTACGAGCAGTACTTC. It encodes CSARWQGGGYEQYF.